These 14 T cell receptor beta chains share one sample of origin, sequenced in a study of blood T cell repertoires in COVID-19. Libraries were prepared by immunoSEQ multiplex PCR; TCRdb keeps only in-frame clonotypes and omits some of them. The sample records 250,000 to 350,000 clones, around 84% being singletons. What was sequenced was PBMCs or T cells enriched from blood (not recorded which). Every receptor here comes from a woman in her late teens or twenties who had recovered from COVID-19.

CDR3 DNA sequence: TGTGCCAGTACCACAGGGTTTGGAAACACCATATATTTT. It is translated as CASTTGFGNTIYF. This sequence joins TRBV19 and TRBJ1-3, with D maybe TRBD1 (6 bases). Germline V gene lookup returns CDR1 LNHDA and CDR2 SQIVND (reference sequence). The CDR3 totals 13 residues. V was clipped by 7 bases and J by 3 bases, with 10 bases between them.

In this sample, this clone turned up a few times. The J gene is TRBJ2-1, the V gene TRBV13; 7 nucleotides line up with TRBD2. The CDR3 spans 15 residues. The V and J ends lost 8 bases and 1 base, in that order; junction bases with no gene match: 8. Germline lookup yields CDR1 PRHDT and CDR2 FYEKMQ (reference sequence). The CDR3 loop is CASLQRGTSYNEQFF. CDR3 DNA sequence: TGTGCCAGCTTACAGCGGGGAACGTCCTACAATGAGCAGTTCTTC.

CDR3 DNA sequence: TGTGCCAGCTCACCACAAGCGGGGGAGTACAATGAGCAGTTCTTC. Its translation: CASSPQAGEYNEQFF. The gene calls are TRBV18 and TRBJ2-1; 8 bases match TRBD2. CDR3 size: 15 residues. V was pared by 1 base and J by 4 bases, with 3 bases of the junction left unmatched. Germline assignment: CDR1 KGHSH and CDR2 LQKENI. Full variable domain (missing parts from reference TRBV18 and TRBJ2-1): NAGVMQNPRHLVRRRGQEARLRCSPMKGHSHVYWYRQLPEEGLKFMVYLQKENIIDESGMPKERFSAEFPKEGPSILRIQQVVRGDSAAYFCASSPQAGEYNEQFFGPGTRLTVL.

The gene calls are TRBV9 and TRBJ1-2; 8 positions match TRBD1. Trimming removed 2 bases from V and 4 bases from J; junction bases left unmatched: 4. The CDR3 covers 14 residues. Germline V CDR1 and CDR2: SGDLS, YYNGEE. In DNA form, the CDR3 reads TGTGCCAGCAGCGTTAGTACAGGGGGCTATGGCTACACCTTC. This translates into CASSVSTGGYGYTF.

The chain recombines TRBV11-2 with TRBJ1-1; 7 positions agree with TRBD1. The germline V gene encodes CDR1 SGHAT and CDR2 FQNNGV. Trimming at V came to 2 bases and at J to 3 bases, leaving 0 bases not matched to a gene. The CDR3 runs 13 residues. Here the CDR3 reads CASSLTGDTEAFF. CDR3 DNA: TGTGCCAGCAGCTTAACAGGGGACACTGAAGCTTTCTTT.

The J gene is TRBJ2-7, the V gene TRBV3-1 (or the pseudogene TRBV3-2); a possible D gene is TRBD1 (6 bases). The CDR3 has 12 amino acids. V was pared by 4 bases and J by 5 bases, with 9 bases between. The V gene's germline CDR1 is LGHDT and CDR2 YNNKEL (reference sequence). The CDR3 here is CASSLRTDEQYF. CDR3 bases: TGTGCCAGCAGCCTTCGGACAGACGAGCAGTACTTC.

The chain uses TRBV7-8 and TRBJ1-2, with D maybe TRBD1 (6 bases). The germline CDR1 and CDR2 sequences are SGHVS and FQNEAQ. The CDR3 consists of 12 residues. Between the trimmed V and J ends, which lost 5 bases and 8 bases, there was a span of 12 bases. The CDR3 region is CASSLSGGGYTF. The CDR3 DNA is TGTGCCAGCAGCCTGAGTGGGGGCGGCTACACCTTC.

The chain couples TRBV10-1 to TRBJ2-7; no firm D call. This CDR3 has 15 residues. Germline V lookup: CDR1 WNHNN, CDR2 SYGVQD (reference sequence). V was clipped by 4 bases and J by 0 bases, with 13 bases between them. The CDR3 DNA reads TGCGCCAGCAGTGGTGGTAATCAGGCCTCCTACGAGCAGTACTTC. It is translated as CASSGGNQASYEQYF.

V gene TRBV7-2 combines with J gene TRBJ2-7; 9 positions agree with TRBD2. Germline V gives CDR1 SGHTA, CDR2 FQGNSA. There are 16 residues in the CDR3. The ends lost 1 base at V and 0 bases at J; junction bases unmatched: 4. The CDR3, as DNA: TGTGCCAGCAGCTTAGTTGCTAGCGGGAACTCCTACGAGCAGTACTTC. This codes for CASSLVASGNSYEQYF.

This clone was seen a single time. The V and J genes are TRBV13 and TRBJ2-6; D possibly corresponds to TRBD2 (5 bases). Per the germline V gene, CDR1 is PRHDT and CDR2 is FYEKMQ (reference sequence). This CDR3 has 16 residues. V was trimmed by 4 bases and J by 4 bases, leaving 14 bases between them. Here the CDR3 DNA reads TGTGCCAGCAGCTCCCGAGGGTTCTCGGGGGCCAACGTCCTGACTTTC. As protein: CASSSRGFSGANVLTF.

The chain carries TRBV5-1 and TRBJ2-1; a weak D match, TRBD2 (6 bases). With 4 bases removed from V and 6 bases from J, the gap between germline ends came to 23 bases. Germline V lookup: CDR1 SGHRS, CDR2 YFSETQ. This CDR3 region has 17 residues. The CDR3 loop is CASSPINGALEGNEQFF. In DNA, the CDR3 is TGCGCCAGCAGCCCGATTAACGGGGCCTTGGAGGGCAATGAGCAGTTCTTC.

The chain combines TRBV3-1 (or the pseudogene TRBV3-2) with TRBJ1-1; no clear D gene. CDR1 and CDR2 from the germline V gene are LGHDT and YNNKEL (reference sequence). CDR3 length: 13 amino acids. V lost 3 bases to trimming and J lost 3 bases, with 8 bases between them. The CDR3 DNA follows: TGTGCCAGCAGCCACATGATAGACACTGAAGCTTTCTTT. It specifies CASSHMIDTEAFF.

The chain has TRBV11-2 and TRBJ1-1; tentative D call: TRBD1 (6 bases). Germline values: CDR1 SGHAT, CDR2 FQNNGV. The V gene lost 6 bases and the J gene lost 8 bases, with 16 bases spanning the gap. The CDR3 contains 13 residues. As DNA, the CDR3 is TGTGCCAGCAGAAAATACCCAGACAGGGAAGCTTTCTTT. Amino acid sequence: CASRKYPDREAFF.

The chain links TRBV7-3 to TRBJ2-1, with D uncertain. This CDR3 spans 13 amino acids. The germline gives CDR1 SGHTA, CDR2 FQGTGA. V gave up 3 bases and J gave up 3 bases, with 6 bases separating them. The CDR3 nucleotides read TGTGCCAGCAGCTTTACGAGCTACAATGAGCAGTTCTTC. Protein sequence: CASSFTSYNEQFF.